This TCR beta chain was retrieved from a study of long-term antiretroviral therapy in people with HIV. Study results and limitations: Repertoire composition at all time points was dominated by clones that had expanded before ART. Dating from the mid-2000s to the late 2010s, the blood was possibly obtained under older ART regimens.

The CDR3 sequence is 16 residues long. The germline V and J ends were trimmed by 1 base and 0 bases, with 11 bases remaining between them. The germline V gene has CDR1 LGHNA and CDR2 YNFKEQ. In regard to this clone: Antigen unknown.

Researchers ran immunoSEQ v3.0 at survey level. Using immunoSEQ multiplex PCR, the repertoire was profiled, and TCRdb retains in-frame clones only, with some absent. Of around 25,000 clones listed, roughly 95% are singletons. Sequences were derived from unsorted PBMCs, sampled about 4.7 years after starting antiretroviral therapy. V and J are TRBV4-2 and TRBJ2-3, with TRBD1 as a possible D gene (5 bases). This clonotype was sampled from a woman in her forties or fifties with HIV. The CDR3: CASSQVRTPSTDTQYF. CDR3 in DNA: TGTGCCAGCAGCCAAGTTAGGACACCGAGCACAGATACGCAGTATTTT.